This TCR beta chain is from a study of blood T cells in healthy people across ages. General study points: The study found TCR beta diversity correlated strongly with naive T cell percentage.

A sample-barcoded 5' primer and a J-beta primer mix were used in a second PCR of roughly 6 to 11 cycles. TCRdb reprocessed the 5' RACE reads with MiXCR, giving one entry per CDR3 protein. The repertoire holds roughly 640,000 distinct CDR3 sequences, approximately 30% seen once, with 15% to 19% in the top ten. This clonotype was counted only a few times. Its antigen is currently unknown. A junction boundary mismatches the germline segment, possibly from a read error. Input material: blood. This TCR derives from a woman aged 80 or over in good health.

Written as DNA, the CDR3 is TGTGCCAGCTCACCACCGTCGGCAGAGCGGGAAAAACGGTTTTTT. Protein sequence: CASSPPSAEREKRFF. The chain recombines TRBV18 with TRBJ1-4; D is undetermined. The CDR3 loop spans 15 amino acids. Germline V gene data show CDR1 as KGHSH and CDR2 as LQKENI. Together with reference TRBV18 and TRBJ1-4, the CDR3 gives the full variable domain: NAGVMQNPRHLVRRRGQEARLRCSPMKGHSHVYWYRQLPEEGLKFMVYLQKENIIDESGMPKERFSAEFPKEGPSILRIQQVVRGDSAAYFCASSPPSAEREKRFFGSGTQLSVL.